The 5 T cell receptor beta chains listed next were all sequenced from one sample in a study of T cell repertoires in cytomegalovirus infection. In TCRdb, the reads were re-called with MiXCR into one record per CDR3 protein. The data hold fewer than 700,000 distinct CDR3 sequences, with 20% to 25% observed a single time. The sample was CD8+ T cells from PBMCs. The receptors derive from a human donor in good health (CMV status not recorded). Some clones in this sample may be carry-over from other donors' samples.

This clonotype was counted many times. The chain uses TRBV28 and TRBJ2-7; D not certain. The CDR3 runs to 13 residues. Trimming took 6 bases from V and 2 from J, leaving 11 bases between them. Germline loops: CDR1 MDHEN, CDR2 SYDVKM. CDR3 bases: TGTGCCAGCAGCCTTGGGTCCACCTACGAGCAGTACGTC. Its protein product is CASSLGSTYEQYV.

The chain joins TRBV2 to TRBJ2-1, with 7 bases identical to TRBD1. The CDR3 runs 11 residues. CDR1 and CDR2 from the germline V gene are SNHLY and FYNNEI. J lost 9 bases, V lost 8 bases, and 4 bases had no gene match. DNA of the CDR3: TGTGCCAGCCTCCCAGGGGGTGAGCAGTTCTTC. Its translation is CASLPGGEQFF.

As concerns this clonotype: Compared with germline, one end of the junction differs, possibly owing to a read error. The gene calls are TRBV2 and TRBJ2-1; possibly TRBD1 for D (5 bases). The germline gives CDR1 SNHLY, CDR2 FYNNEI. The CDR3 consists of 17 residues. The CDR3 protein is CANSDPGSHLSYNEQFF. CDR3 coding DNA: TGTGCCAACAGTGATCCAGGGTCCCATCTTTCCTACAATGAGCAGTTCTTC.

This clonotype was counted only a few times. V usage is TRBV25-1 and J usage is TRBJ2-5; no firm D call. The CDR3 runs 11 residues. The V end lost 6 bases, the J end lost 4 bases, and 6 bases lay between the germline ends. From germline, CDR1 is MGHDK and CDR2 SYGVNS. CDR3 bases: TGTGCCAGCAGCAACTCAGAGACCCAGTACTTC. This encodes CASSNSETQYF.

The chain recombines TRBV4-1 with TRBJ1-2; D gene uncertain. Germline CDR1 is MGHRA and CDR2 is YSYEKL. This CDR3 has 17 amino acids. V lost 0 bases to trimming and J lost 3 bases, with 17 bases between them. CDR3 residues: CASSQESVTRHDYGYTF. CDR3 DNA sequence: TGCGCCAGCAGCCAAGAAAGTGTAACTCGGCACGACTATGGCTACACCTTC.